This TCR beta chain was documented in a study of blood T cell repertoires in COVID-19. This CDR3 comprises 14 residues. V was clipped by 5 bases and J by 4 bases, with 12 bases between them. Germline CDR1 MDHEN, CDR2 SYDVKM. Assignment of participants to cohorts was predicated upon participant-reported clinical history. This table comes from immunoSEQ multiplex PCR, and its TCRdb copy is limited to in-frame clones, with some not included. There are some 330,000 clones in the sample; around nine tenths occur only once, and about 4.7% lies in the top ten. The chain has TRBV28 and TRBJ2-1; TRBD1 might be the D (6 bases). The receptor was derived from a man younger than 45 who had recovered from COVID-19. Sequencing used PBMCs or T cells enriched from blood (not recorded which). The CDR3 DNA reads TGTGCCAGCAGTGAGTTGGACAGTTACAATGAGCAGTTCTTC. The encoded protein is CASSELDSYNEQFF.